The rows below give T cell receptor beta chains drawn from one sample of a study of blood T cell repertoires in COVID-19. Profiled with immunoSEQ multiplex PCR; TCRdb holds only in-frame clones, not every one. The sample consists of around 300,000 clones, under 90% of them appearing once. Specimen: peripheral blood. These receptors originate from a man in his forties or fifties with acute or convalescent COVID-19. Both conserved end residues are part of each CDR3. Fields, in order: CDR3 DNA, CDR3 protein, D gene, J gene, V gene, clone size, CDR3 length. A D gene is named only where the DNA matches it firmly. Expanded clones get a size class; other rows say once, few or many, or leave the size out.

cdr3_nt: TGTGCCAGCAGCCAAACCCGAGGGGGCTCGTATAGCAATCAGCCCCAGCATTTT
cdr3_aa: CASSQTRGGSYSNQPQHF
d_call: TRBD1
j_call: TRBJ1-5
v_call: TRBV3-1/TRBV3-2
clone_size: -
cdr3_length: 18

cdr3_nt: TGCGCCAGCAGCCAAGTCCCGGGGGTGAACACTGAAGCTTTCTTT
cdr3_aa: CASSQVPGVNTEAFF
d_call: -
j_call: TRBJ1-1
v_call: TRBV4-1
clone_size: -
cdr3_length: 15

cdr3_nt: TGTGCCAGCAGCGGACAGGCAGGGGGTCCGCCCCAGCATTTT
cdr3_aa: CASSGQAGGPPQHF
d_call: TRBD1
j_call: TRBJ1-5
v_call: TRBV6-2/TRBV6-3
clone_size: -
cdr3_length: 14

cdr3_nt: TGTGCCAGCAGCCCCCAACCGGACAGGGGAGGTGAAAAACTGTTTTTT
cdr3_aa: CASSPQPDRGGEKLFF
d_call: TRBD1
j_call: TRBJ1-4
v_call: TRBV5-6
clone_size: -
cdr3_length: 16

cdr3_nt: TGTGCCAGCAGTGAGGAGACTCTGAATGGCTACACCTTC
cdr3_aa: CASSEETLNGYTF
d_call: -
j_call: TRBJ1-2
v_call: TRBV2
clone_size: -
cdr3_length: 13

cdr3_nt: TGTGCCAGCTCACCCGACGCGGCTCAGCCCCAGCATTTT
cdr3_aa: CASSPDAAQPQHF
d_call: -
j_call: TRBJ1-5
v_call: TRBV18
clone_size: -
cdr3_length: 13

cdr3_nt: TGTGCCAGCAGCCAACCCCCCGGGACTAGCGGGGGAGGGACCCAGTACTTC
cdr3_aa: CASSQPPGTSGGGTQYF
d_call: TRBD2
j_call: TRBJ2-5
v_call: TRBV3-1/TRBV3-2
clone_size: -
cdr3_length: 17

cdr3_nt: TGTGCCAGCAGCTTAGATTTTAGGGACAGGTCAGCCGGGGAGCTGTTTTTT
cdr3_aa: CASSLDFRDRSAGELFF
d_call: TRBD1
j_call: TRBJ2-2
v_call: TRBV11-3
clone_size: -
cdr3_length: 17

cdr3_nt: TGTGCCAGCAGCCAAGAGCAGGGGGCTTTCTCTGGAAACACCATATATTTT
cdr3_aa: CASSQEQGAFSGNTIYF
d_call: TRBD1
j_call: TRBJ1-3
v_call: TRBV14
clone_size: -
cdr3_length: 17

cdr3_nt: TGTGCTAGTGGTTTGGTACGAGCAGGGGTGGTTGGCTACACCTTC
cdr3_aa: CASGLVRAGVVGYTF
d_call: -
j_call: TRBJ1-2
v_call: TRBV12-5
clone_size: -
cdr3_length: 15

cdr3_nt: TGTGCCTGGAGTGTTGGCGGGGGGGCCGCGGAGACCCAGTACTTC
cdr3_aa: CAWSVGGGAAETQYF
d_call: TRBD2
j_call: TRBJ2-5
v_call: TRBV30
clone_size: -
cdr3_length: 15

cdr3_nt: TGCGCCAGCAGCCTATCTACAGGGAACACTGAAGCTTTCTTT
cdr3_aa: CASSLSTGNTEAFF
d_call: -
j_call: TRBJ1-1
v_call: TRBV5-1
clone_size: -
cdr3_length: 14

cdr3_nt: TGTGCCAGCACCCCAGCCCTGGCTCGCGGGGAGCAGTACTTC
cdr3_aa: CASTPALARGEQYF
d_call: -
j_call: TRBJ2-7
v_call: TRBV3-1/TRBV3-2
clone_size: many
cdr3_length: 14

cdr3_nt: TGTGCCAGCAGTGTAAAGACAGGTGGCTCTGACAATGAGCAGTTCTTC
cdr3_aa: CASSVKTGGSDNEQFF
d_call: -
j_call: TRBJ2-1
v_call: TRBV2
clone_size: -
cdr3_length: 16

cdr3_nt: TGTGCCAGCAGCTCCGGGACACGAGATTCACCCCTCCACTTT
cdr3_aa: CASSSGTRDSPLHF
d_call: -
j_call: TRBJ1-6
v_call: TRBV9
clone_size: -
cdr3_length: 14

cdr3_nt: TGTGCCACCAGCAGAGAGGTGGGGCCCTACAATGAGCAGTTCTTC
cdr3_aa: CATSREVGPYNEQFF
d_call: -
j_call: TRBJ2-1
v_call: TRBV15
clone_size: -
cdr3_length: 15

cdr3_nt: TGTGCCAGCAGCCCCCGGACAGTTCAAGAGACCCAGTACTTC
cdr3_aa: CASSPRTVQETQYF
d_call: -
j_call: TRBJ2-5
v_call: TRBV7-9
clone_size: -
cdr3_length: 14

cdr3_nt: TGTGCTAGTGGTCACGGACAGCCCAATCAGCCCCAGCATTTT
cdr3_aa: CASGHGQPNQPQHF
d_call: -
j_call: TRBJ1-5
v_call: TRBV12-5
clone_size: -
cdr3_length: 14

cdr3_nt: TGTGCCAGCAGCCAAGAAGGCCGCACAGGGTCAGAGACCCAGTACTTC
cdr3_aa: CASSQEGRTGSETQYF
d_call: -
j_call: TRBJ2-5
v_call: TRBV3-1/TRBV3-2
clone_size: -
cdr3_length: 16

cdr3_nt: TGTGCCAGCAGCCCTCAGGGGGATCCCCCAGATACGCAGTATTTT
cdr3_aa: CASSPQGDPPDTQYF
d_call: TRBD1
j_call: TRBJ2-3
v_call: TRBV5-4
clone_size: -
cdr3_length: 15

cdr3_nt: TGTGCCAGCAGCTTTGGGACAGGACCTTATACGCAGTATTTT
cdr3_aa: CASSFGTGPYTQYF
d_call: TRBD1
j_call: TRBJ2-3
v_call: TRBV11-3
clone_size: -
cdr3_length: 14

cdr3_nt: TGTGCCAGCAGCTCAAGAGTGAACACTGAAGCTTTCTTT
cdr3_aa: CASSSRVNTEAFF
d_call: -
j_call: TRBJ1-1
v_call: TRBV7-3
clone_size: -
cdr3_length: 13

cdr3_nt: TGTGCCAGCAGTGAGATTTTACAGGCCGGTGGGGCCAACGTCCTGACTTTC
cdr3_aa: CASSEILQAGGANVLTF
d_call: -
j_call: TRBJ2-6
v_call: TRBV6-1
clone_size: -
cdr3_length: 17

cdr3_nt: TGTGCCAGCAGCAAAGGGGATAGCGGGGGGGGCCGGGGCACAGATACGCAGTATTTT
cdr3_aa: CASSKGDSGGGRGTDTQYF
d_call: -
j_call: TRBJ2-3
v_call: TRBV21-1
clone_size: -
cdr3_length: 19

cdr3_nt: TGTGCCAGCTCCCCGGAAGGGGGCAATCAGCCCCAGCATTTT
cdr3_aa: CASSPEGGNQPQHF
d_call: -
j_call: TRBJ1-5
v_call: TRBV18
clone_size: -
cdr3_length: 14

cdr3_nt: TGTGCCAGCACCAACAGGGGGGGACCTTCGGATACGCAGTATTTT
cdr3_aa: CASTNRGGPSDTQYF
d_call: -
j_call: TRBJ2-3
v_call: TRBV5-8
clone_size: -
cdr3_length: 15

cdr3_nt: TGTGCCAGTACTCTTGAGGTAAAAGAGACCCAGTACTTC
cdr3_aa: CASTLEVKETQYF
d_call: -
j_call: TRBJ2-5
v_call: TRBV2
clone_size: -
cdr3_length: 13

cdr3_nt: TGTGCCAGCAGCTTTCCCGCGACTAGATGGGTGGAAGAGACCCAGTACTTC
cdr3_aa: CASSFPATRWVEETQYF
d_call: -
j_call: TRBJ2-5
v_call: TRBV7-9
clone_size: -
cdr3_length: 17

cdr3_nt: TGTGCCAGCAGTTACATTCCCGGGGAGCTGTTTTTT
cdr3_aa: CASSYIPGELFF
d_call: -
j_call: TRBJ2-2
v_call: TRBV27
clone_size: -
cdr3_length: 12

cdr3_nt: TGCAGCGTTGGGACTATGAACACTGAAGCTTTCTTT
cdr3_aa: CSVGTMNTEAFF
d_call: -
j_call: TRBJ1-1
v_call: TRBV29-1
clone_size: -
cdr3_length: 12

cdr3_nt: TGCGCCAGCAGCTTGGCTAGGGGTGACACTGAAGCTTTCTTT
cdr3_aa: CASSLARGDTEAFF
d_call: -
j_call: TRBJ1-1
v_call: TRBV5-1
clone_size: -
cdr3_length: 14

cdr3_nt: TGTGCCAGCAGCCCGGGACTAGCGGGTTGGGGCACAGATACGCAGTATTTT
cdr3_aa: CASSPGLAGWGTDTQYF
d_call: TRBD2
j_call: TRBJ2-3
v_call: TRBV11-3
clone_size: -
cdr3_length: 17

cdr3_nt: TGTGCCAGCAGTTGGACAGCCACAGATACGCAGTATTTT
cdr3_aa: CASSWTATDTQYF
d_call: -
j_call: TRBJ2-3
v_call: TRBV6-5
clone_size: -
cdr3_length: 13

cdr3_nt: TGTGCCAGCAGCTTAGGGACAGGGGTGAATTCACCCCTCCACTTT
cdr3_aa: CASSLGTGVNSPLHF
d_call: TRBD1
j_call: TRBJ1-6
v_call: TRBV11-2
clone_size: few
cdr3_length: 15

cdr3_nt: TGTGCCTGGAGCATGGGAGGCGGGGAGCTGTTTTTT
cdr3_aa: CAWSMGGGELFF
d_call: -
j_call: TRBJ2-2
v_call: TRBV30
clone_size: -
cdr3_length: 12

cdr3_nt: TGTGCCAGCAGCGCGACAGGGGGTGGACAGCCCCAGCATTTT
cdr3_aa: CASSATGGGQPQHF
d_call: TRBD1
j_call: TRBJ1-5
v_call: TRBV11-2
clone_size: -
cdr3_length: 14

cdr3_nt: TGTGCCAGCAGTATCGACAGTTACAATGAGCAGTTCTTC
cdr3_aa: CASSIDSYNEQFF
d_call: -
j_call: TRBJ2-1
v_call: TRBV27
clone_size: -
cdr3_length: 13

cdr3_nt: TGTGCCAGCAGGGCCGCGGGGGCCTATGGCTACACCTTC
cdr3_aa: CASRAAGAYGYTF
d_call: -
j_call: TRBJ1-2
v_call: TRBV6-4
clone_size: -
cdr3_length: 13

cdr3_nt: TGCAGCGCAAAAAGGACGGACAGTGAGCAGTTCTTC
cdr3_aa: CSAKRTDSEQFF
d_call: -
j_call: TRBJ2-1
v_call: TRBV29-1
clone_size: -
cdr3_length: 12

cdr3_nt: TGTGCCTGGAGTGACCTGGGACTGGTGGGGGAGACCCAGTACTTC
cdr3_aa: CAWSDLGLVGETQYF
d_call: -
j_call: TRBJ2-5
v_call: TRBV30
clone_size: -
cdr3_length: 15

cdr3_nt: TGCGCCAGCAGCCAAGAGCCCAGGGGGCTCAACGAGCAGTACTTC
cdr3_aa: CASSQEPRGLNEQYF
d_call: TRBD1
j_call: TRBJ2-7
v_call: TRBV4-1
clone_size: -
cdr3_length: 15

cdr3_nt: TGTGCGAGGGGGGGGCCATCCTACGAGCAGTACTTC
cdr3_aa: CARGGPSYEQYF
d_call: -
j_call: TRBJ2-7
v_call: TRBV2
clone_size: -
cdr3_length: 12

cdr3_nt: TGTGCCAGCAGCTTAGGGCCTAATGAAAAACTGTTTTTT
cdr3_aa: CASSLGPNEKLFF
d_call: -
j_call: TRBJ1-4
v_call: TRBV11-3
clone_size: -
cdr3_length: 13

cdr3_nt: TGTGCCAGCAGCCCAGCTAGGGGACTAGCGGGGGAATTGGGAGAGACCCAGTACTTC
cdr3_aa: CASSPARGLAGELGETQYF
d_call: TRBD2
j_call: TRBJ2-5
v_call: TRBV14
clone_size: -
cdr3_length: 19

cdr3_nt: TGTGCCAGCAGCGACGACAGGATGAACACCGGGGAGCTGTTTTTT
cdr3_aa: CASSDDRMNTGELFF
d_call: -
j_call: TRBJ2-2
v_call: TRBV7-9
clone_size: -
cdr3_length: 15

cdr3_nt: TGTGCCAGCAGCCACTTCAGAGTTGAGGCTTCACCCCTCCACTTT
cdr3_aa: CASSHFRVEASPLHF
d_call: -
j_call: TRBJ1-6
v_call: TRBV3-1/TRBV3-2
clone_size: -
cdr3_length: 15

cdr3_nt: TGTGCCAGCAGTGAACGTGGAGGAAACTATGGCTACACCTTC
cdr3_aa: CASSERGGNYGYTF
d_call: -
j_call: TRBJ1-2
v_call: TRBV6-1
clone_size: -
cdr3_length: 14

cdr3_nt: TGTGCCAGCAGCCCCCGGCCCCTGGGAGACACCATATATTTT
cdr3_aa: CASSPRPLGDTIYF
d_call: -
j_call: TRBJ1-3
v_call: TRBV9
clone_size: -
cdr3_length: 14

cdr3_nt: TGCGCCAGCAGAGGAGGAGAGACCCAGTACTTC
cdr3_aa: CASRGGETQYF
d_call: -
j_call: TRBJ2-5
v_call: TRBV10-2
clone_size: -
cdr3_length: 11

cdr3_nt: TGTGCCTGGGCGGGACAGGTGAATTACTATGGCTACACCTTC
cdr3_aa: CAWAGQVNYYGYTF
d_call: TRBD1
j_call: TRBJ1-2
v_call: TRBV30
clone_size: -
cdr3_length: 14

cdr3_nt: TGTGCCAGCAGCGGGGACAGGGGCGACACTGAAGCTTTCTTT
cdr3_aa: CASSGDRGDTEAFF
d_call: TRBD1
j_call: TRBJ1-1
v_call: TRBV7-9
clone_size: -
cdr3_length: 14

cdr3_nt: TGTGCCAGCAGCCGACAGGGTTTCGGCGAGCAGTACTTC
cdr3_aa: CASSRQGFGEQYF
d_call: TRBD1
j_call: TRBJ2-7
v_call: TRBV3-1/TRBV3-2
clone_size: few
cdr3_length: 13

cdr3_nt: TGTGCCAGCAGCTTGCGCACGGGGAACACCGGGGAGCTGTTTTTT
cdr3_aa: CASSLRTGNTGELFF
d_call: -
j_call: TRBJ2-2
v_call: TRBV5-5
clone_size: -
cdr3_length: 15